This T cell receptor (beta chain) was documented in a study of breast tumors, draining lymph nodes, adjacent tissues listed by TCRdb under 2016. With regard to the full study: The study compared TCR beta repertoires across tumor, adjacent nontumor tissue and axillary lymph nodes from breast cancer patients. The study aimed to assess the relationships and possible T-cell exchange between tumor, surrounding tissue and draining lymph node repertoires in human breast cancer.

Details on this clonotype: Its target antigen remains unknown. No base qualities exist here, and no much larger clone lies one base off it.

Broad study findings and their caveats: The data were considered consistent with most tumor T cells being derived from the lymph node and subsequently expanding within tumor tissue. Tumor T-cell repertoires showed less diversity than lymph node repertoires and more diversity than nontumor tissue repertoires, and tumor T-cell repertoires showed preferential V and J gene usage. The conclusion that tumor T cells originate in lymph nodes was presented as consistent with a hypothesis rather than as directly demonstrated. Tumor and nontumor tissue repertoires were significantly more similar in luminal-like than in basal-like breast cancer.

V and J are trimmed by 3 bases and 3 bases, and the gene matches miss 2 bases of the junction. The CDR3 holds 14 amino acids from the cysteine to the phenylalanine. Solely the CDR3 DNA is kept, with 42 bases framed from the first base. The germline V gene (reference sequence) supplies CDR1 DFQATT and CDR2 SNEGSKA. Lymph node samples came from the axillary draining lymph nodes of breast cancer patients. The reads were generated on an Illumina HiSeq 2000. Multiplex PCR amplification was used to generate the TCR beta chain libraries. The amplified TCR beta chain products were analyzed by high-throughput sequencing. TCRdb took the public reads, trimmed them with fastp at Q25, ran MiXCR for clone calling and kept in-frame beta chains. Each CDR3 protein appears once, grouped with its most common genes and DNA. Across this sample there are about 140,000 distinct CDR3 sequences, with 32% seen only once. The ten top clones hold 2.3% of the sample.

The receptor's source is a female donor with breast cancer. Some clones in this sample may be carry-over from other donors' samples. The chain was built from TRBV20-1 and TRBJ1-6, and TRBD1 aligns with 7 junction nucleotides. Material: axillary lymph node tissue. The CDR3 sequence is CSARGTVYNSPLHF. In nucleotides, the sequence is TGCAGTGCTAGGGGGACAGTCTATAATTCACCCCTCCACTTT.